The subject of this entry is one T cell receptor beta chain. This record comes from a study of control samples from healthy donors and cancer patients. The ends lost 7 bases at V and 5 bases at J; junction bases unmatched: 9. This CDR3 region has 16 residues. Germline V CDR1 and CDR2: SGHAT, FQNNGV. Sequenced by immunoSEQ multiplex PCR; TCRdb stores in-frame clones only, minus some. Of some 150,000 clones listed, more than 80% are singletons. The V and J genes are TRBV11-2 and TRBJ2-3, with TRBD2 matching over 13 bases. The receptor was derived from a man in his late teens or twenties in good health. Sequenced: blood. The CDR3 DNA is TGTGCCAGCAACCTACTAGCGGGGGGGACTAAAGATACGCAGTATTTT. Protein: CASNLLAGGTKDTQYF.